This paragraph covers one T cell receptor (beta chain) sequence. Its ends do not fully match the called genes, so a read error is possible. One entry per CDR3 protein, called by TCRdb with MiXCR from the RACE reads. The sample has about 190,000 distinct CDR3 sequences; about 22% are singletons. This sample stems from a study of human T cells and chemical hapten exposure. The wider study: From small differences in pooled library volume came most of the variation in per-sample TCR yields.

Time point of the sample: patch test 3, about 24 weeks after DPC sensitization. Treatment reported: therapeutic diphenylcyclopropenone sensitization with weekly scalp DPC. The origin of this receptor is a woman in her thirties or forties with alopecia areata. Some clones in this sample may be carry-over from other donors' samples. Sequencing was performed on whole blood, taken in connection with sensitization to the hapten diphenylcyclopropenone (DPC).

The CDR3 DNA is TGTGCCGGCAGCCCGAGAGGACTAGCCCCCAATGAGCAGTTCTTC. Translating it yields CAGSPRGLAPNEQFF. The chain joins TRBV7-9 to TRBJ2-1, with 8 bases matching TRBD2. There are 15 residues in the CDR3. CDR1 SEHNR and CDR2 FQNEAQ come from the germline V gene (reference sequence).